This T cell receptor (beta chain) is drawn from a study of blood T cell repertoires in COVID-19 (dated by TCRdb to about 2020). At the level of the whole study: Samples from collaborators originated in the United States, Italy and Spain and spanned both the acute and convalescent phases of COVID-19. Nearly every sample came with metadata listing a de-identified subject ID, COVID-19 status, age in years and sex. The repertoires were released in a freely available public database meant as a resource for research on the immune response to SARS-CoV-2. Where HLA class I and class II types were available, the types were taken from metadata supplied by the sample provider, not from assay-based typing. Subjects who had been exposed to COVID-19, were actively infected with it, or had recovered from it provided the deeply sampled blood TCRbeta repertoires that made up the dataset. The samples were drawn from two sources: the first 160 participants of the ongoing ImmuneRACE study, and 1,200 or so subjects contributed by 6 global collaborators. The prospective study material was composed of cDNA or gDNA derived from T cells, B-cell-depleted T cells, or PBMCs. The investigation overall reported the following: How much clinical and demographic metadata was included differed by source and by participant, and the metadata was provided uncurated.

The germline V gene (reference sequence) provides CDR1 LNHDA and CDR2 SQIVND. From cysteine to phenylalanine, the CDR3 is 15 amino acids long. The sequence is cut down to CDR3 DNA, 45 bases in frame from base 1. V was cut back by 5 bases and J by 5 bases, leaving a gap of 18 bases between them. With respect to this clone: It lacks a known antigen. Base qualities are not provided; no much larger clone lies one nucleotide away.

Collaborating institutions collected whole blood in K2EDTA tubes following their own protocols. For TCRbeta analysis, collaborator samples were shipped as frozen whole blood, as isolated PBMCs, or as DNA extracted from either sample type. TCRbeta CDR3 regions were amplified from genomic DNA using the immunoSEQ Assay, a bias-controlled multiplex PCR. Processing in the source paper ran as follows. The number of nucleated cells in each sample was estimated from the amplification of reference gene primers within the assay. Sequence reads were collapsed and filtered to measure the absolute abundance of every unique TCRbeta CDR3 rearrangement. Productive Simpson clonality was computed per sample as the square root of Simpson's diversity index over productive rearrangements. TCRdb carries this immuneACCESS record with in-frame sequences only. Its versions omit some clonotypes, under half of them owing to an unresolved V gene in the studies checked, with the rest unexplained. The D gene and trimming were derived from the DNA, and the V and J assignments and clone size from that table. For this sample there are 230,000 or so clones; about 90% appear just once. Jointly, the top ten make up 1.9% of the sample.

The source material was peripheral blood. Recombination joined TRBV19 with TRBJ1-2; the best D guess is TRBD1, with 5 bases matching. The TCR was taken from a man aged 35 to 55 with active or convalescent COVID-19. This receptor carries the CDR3 CASSSGAGAEYGYTF. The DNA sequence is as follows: TGTGCCAGTAGTTCCGGGGCGGGAGCAGAATATGGCTACACCTTC. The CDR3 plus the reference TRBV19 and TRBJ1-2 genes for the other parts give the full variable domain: DGGITQSPKYLFRKEGQNVTLSCEQNLNHDAMYWYRQDPGQGLRLIYYSQIVNDFQKGDIAEGYSVSREKKESFPLTVTSAQKNPTAFYLCASSSGAGAEYGYTFGSGTRLTVV.